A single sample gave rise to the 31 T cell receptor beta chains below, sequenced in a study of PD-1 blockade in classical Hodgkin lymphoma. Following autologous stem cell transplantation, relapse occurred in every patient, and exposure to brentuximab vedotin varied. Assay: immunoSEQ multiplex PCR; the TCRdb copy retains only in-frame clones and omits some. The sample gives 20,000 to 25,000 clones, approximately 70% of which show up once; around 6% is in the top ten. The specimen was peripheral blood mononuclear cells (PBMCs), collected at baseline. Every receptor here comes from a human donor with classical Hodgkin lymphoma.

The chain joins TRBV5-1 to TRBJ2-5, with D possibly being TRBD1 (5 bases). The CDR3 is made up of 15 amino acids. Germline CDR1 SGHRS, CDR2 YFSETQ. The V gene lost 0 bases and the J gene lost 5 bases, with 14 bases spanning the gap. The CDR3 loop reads CASSLVPQGGETQYF. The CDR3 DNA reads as TGCGCCAGCAGCTTGGTGCCCCAGGGTGGGGAGACCCAGTACTTC.

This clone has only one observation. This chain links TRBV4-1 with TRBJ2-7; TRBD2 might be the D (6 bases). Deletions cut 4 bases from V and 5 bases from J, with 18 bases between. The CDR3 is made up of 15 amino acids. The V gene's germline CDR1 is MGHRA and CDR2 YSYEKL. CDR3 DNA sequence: TGCGCCAGCAGCCCGGAGGGTGTCGGGATTGACGAGCAGTACTTC. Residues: CASSPEGVGIDEQYF.

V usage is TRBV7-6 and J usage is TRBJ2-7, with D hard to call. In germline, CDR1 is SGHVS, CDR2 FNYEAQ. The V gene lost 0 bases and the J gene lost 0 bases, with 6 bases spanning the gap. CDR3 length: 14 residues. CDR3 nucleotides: TGTGCCAGCAGCTTAGCAGACAACTCCTACGAGCAGTACTTC. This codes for CASSLADNSYEQYF.

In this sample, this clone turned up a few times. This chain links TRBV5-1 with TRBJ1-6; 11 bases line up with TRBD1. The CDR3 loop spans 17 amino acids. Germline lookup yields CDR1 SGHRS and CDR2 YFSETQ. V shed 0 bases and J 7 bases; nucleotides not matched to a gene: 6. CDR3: CASSLEGTGGLNSPLHF. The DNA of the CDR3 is TGCGCCAGCAGCTTGGAGGGGACAGGGGGGCTAAATTCACCCCTCCACTTT.

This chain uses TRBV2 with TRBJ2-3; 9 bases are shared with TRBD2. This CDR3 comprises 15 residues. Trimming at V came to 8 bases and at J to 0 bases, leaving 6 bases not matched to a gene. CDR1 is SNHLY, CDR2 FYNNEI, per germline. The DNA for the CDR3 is TGTGCCAGCCCGTCTCTAGCGGGGAGCACAGATACGCAGTATTTT. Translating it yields CASPSLAGSTDTQYF. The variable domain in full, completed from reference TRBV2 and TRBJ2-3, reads EPEVTQTPSHQVTQMGQEVILRCVPISNHLYFYWYRQILGQKVEFLVSFYNNEISEKSEIFDDQFSVERPDGSNFTLKIRSTKLEDSAMYFCASPSLAGSTDTQYFGPGTRLTVL.

CDR3 amino acids: CASSHRQGERKETQYF. The CDR3 DNA is TGTGCCAGCAGCCACCGACAGGGAGAAAGGAAAGAGACCCAGTACTTC. This chain uses TRBV7-2 with TRBJ2-5; 7 nucleotides match TRBD1. This CDR3 has 16 residues. Per germline, CDR1 SGHTA and CDR2 FQGNSA. V shed 5 bases and J 3 bases; nucleotides not matched to a gene: 12.

CDR3 DNA sequence: TGTGCCAGCAGTCCCGGCGCGAGCGCTTTCTTT. As protein: CASSPGASAFF. The chain joins TRBV2 to TRBJ1-1; no definite D call. This CDR3 is 11 amino acids long. Looked up from germline, CDR1 is SNHLY and CDR2 is FYNNEI. Trimming removed 5 bases from V and 11 bases from J, with 12 bases in between. Full variable domain (outside the CDR3, taken from reference TRBV2 and TRBJ1-1): EPEVTQTPSHQVTQMGQEVILRCVPISNHLYFYWYRQILGQKVEFLVSFYNNEISEKSEIFDDQFSVERPDGSNFTLKIRSTKLEDSAMYFCASSPGASAFFGQGTRLTVV.

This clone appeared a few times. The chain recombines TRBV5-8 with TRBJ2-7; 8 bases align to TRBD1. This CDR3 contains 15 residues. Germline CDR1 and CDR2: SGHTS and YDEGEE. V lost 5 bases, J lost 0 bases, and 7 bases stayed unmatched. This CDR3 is CASSFRGLGSYEQYF. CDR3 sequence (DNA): TGTGCCAGCAGTTTCAGGGGGCTCGGCTCCTACGAGCAGTACTTC.

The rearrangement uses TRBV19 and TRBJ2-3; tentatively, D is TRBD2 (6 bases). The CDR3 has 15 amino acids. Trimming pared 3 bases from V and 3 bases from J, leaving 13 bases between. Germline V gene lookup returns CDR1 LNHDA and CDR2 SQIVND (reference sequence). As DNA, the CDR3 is TGTGCCAGTAGTATTTTGGCGGGGTTTACAGATACGCAGTATTTT. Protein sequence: CASSILAGFTDTQYF.

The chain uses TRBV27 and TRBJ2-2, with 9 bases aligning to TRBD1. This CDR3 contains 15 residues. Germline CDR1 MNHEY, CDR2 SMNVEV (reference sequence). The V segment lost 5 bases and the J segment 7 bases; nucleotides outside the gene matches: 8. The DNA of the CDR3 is TGTGCCAGCAGTCGGCCCCGGACAGGGGTCGGGGAGCTGTTTTTT. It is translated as CASSRPRTGVGELFF.

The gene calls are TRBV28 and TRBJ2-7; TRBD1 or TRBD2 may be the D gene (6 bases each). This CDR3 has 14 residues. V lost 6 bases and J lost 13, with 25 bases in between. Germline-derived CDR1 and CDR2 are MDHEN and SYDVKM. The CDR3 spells CASSKGVRRGAPYF. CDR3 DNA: TGTGCCAGCAGCAAGGGGGTCAGGAGGGGGGCACCCTACTTC.

CDR3 residues: CASSVRNTIYF. CDR3 sequence (DNA): TGTGCCAGCAGTGTTCGAAACACCATATATTTT. The chain recombines TRBV28 with TRBJ1-3; no reliable D call. The CDR3 totals 11 residues. Trimming removed 5 bases from V and 5 bases from J, with 4 bases in between. Germline loops: CDR1 MDHEN, CDR2 SYDVKM. The full variable domain, its missing parts supplied by reference TRBV28 and TRBJ1-3, is DVKVTQSSRYLVKRTGEKVFLECVQDMDHENMFWYRQDPGLGLRLIYFSYDVKMKEKGDIPEGYSVSREKKERFSLILESASTNQTSMYLCASSVRNTIYFGEGSWLTVV.

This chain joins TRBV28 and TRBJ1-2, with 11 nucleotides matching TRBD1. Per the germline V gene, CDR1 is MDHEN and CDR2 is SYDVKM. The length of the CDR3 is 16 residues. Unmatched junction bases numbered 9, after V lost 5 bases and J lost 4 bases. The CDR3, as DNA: TGTGCCAGCAGTCCCGGGGGGACAGGGGGTAGCTATGGCTACACCTTC. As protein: CASSPGGTGGSYGYTF.

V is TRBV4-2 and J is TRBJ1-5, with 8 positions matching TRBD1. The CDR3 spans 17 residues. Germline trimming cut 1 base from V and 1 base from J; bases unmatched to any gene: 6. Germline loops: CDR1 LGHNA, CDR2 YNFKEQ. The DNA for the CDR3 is TGTGCCAGCAGCCAAGGGGCAGGGGGCCGGAGCAATCAGCCCCAGCATTTT. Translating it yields CASSQGAGGRSNQPQHF.

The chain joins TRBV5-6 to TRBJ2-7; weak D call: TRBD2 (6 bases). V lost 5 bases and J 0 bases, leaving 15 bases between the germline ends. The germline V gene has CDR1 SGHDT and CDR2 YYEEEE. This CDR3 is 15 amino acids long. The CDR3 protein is CASRRGPGDSYEQYF. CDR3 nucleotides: TGTGCCAGCAGAAGAGGTCCGGGGGACTCCTACGAGCAGTACTTC.

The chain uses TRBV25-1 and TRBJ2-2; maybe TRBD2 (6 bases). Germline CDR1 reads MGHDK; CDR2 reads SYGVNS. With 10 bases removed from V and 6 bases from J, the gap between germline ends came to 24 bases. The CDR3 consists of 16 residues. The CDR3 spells CANEYSREEEAGELFF. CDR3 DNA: TGTGCCAACGAATATTCGAGGGAGGAAGAAGCCGGGGAGCTGTTTTTT.

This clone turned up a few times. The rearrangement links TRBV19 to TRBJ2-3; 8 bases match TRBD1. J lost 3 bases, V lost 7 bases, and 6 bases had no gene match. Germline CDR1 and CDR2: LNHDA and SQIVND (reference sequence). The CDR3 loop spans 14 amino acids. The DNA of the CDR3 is TGTGCCAGTATCAGGCAGGGGGCTACAGATACGCAGTATTTT. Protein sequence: CASIRQGATDTQYF.

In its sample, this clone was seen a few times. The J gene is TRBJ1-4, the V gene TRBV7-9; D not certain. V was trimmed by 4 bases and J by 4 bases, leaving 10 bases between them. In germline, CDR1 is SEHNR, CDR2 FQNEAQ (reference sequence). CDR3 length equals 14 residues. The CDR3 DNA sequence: TGTGCCAGCAGCTCCGAGACACTTAATGAAAAACTGTTTTTT. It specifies CASSSETLNEKLFF.

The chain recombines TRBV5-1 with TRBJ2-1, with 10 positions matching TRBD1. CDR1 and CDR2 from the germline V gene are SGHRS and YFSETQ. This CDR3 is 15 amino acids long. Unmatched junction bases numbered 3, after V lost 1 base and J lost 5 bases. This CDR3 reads CASSLRGQGNNEQFF. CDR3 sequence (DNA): TGCGCCAGCAGCTTGCGGGGACAGGGGAACAATGAGCAGTTCTTC.

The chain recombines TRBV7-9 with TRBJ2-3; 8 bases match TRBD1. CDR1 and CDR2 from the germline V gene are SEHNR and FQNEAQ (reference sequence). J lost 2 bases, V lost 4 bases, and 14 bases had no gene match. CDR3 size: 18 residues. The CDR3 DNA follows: TGTGCCAGCAGCTCACCAGGGGGCCTAGCGAAAACCACAGATACGCAGTATTTT. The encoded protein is CASSSPGGLAKTTDTQYF.

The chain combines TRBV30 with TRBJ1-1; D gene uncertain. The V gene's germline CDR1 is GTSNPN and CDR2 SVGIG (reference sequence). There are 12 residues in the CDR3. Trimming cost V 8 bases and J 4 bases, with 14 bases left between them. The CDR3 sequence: CAKKVVVTEAFF. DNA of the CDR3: TGTGCCAAGAAAGTAGTAGTCACTGAAGCTTTCTTT.

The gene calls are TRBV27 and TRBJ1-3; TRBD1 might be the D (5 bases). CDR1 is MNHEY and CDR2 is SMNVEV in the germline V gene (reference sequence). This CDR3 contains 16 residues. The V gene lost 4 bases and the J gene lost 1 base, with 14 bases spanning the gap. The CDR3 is CASSSGPAGSGNTIYF. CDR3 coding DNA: TGTGCCAGCAGTTCGGGACCCGCGGGTTCTGGAAACACCATATATTTT.

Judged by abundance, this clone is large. The CDR3 bases are TGTGCCAGCAGTTTAGGGCCGGGACAGGGCCCGCTACGGTTTGAGTACTTC. This encodes CASSLGPGQGPLRFEYF. The V and J genes are TRBV27 and TRBJ2-7; 9 nucleotides align to TRBD1. CDR1 MNHEY and CDR2 SMNVEV come from the germline V gene (reference sequence). There are 17 residues in the CDR3. Losses at the gene ends were 2 bases for V and 11 bases for J; bases not matched to a gene: 19.

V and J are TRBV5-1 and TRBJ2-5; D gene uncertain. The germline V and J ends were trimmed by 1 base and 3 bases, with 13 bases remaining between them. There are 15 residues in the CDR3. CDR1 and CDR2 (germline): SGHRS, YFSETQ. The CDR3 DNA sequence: TGCGCCAGCAGCTTGTGGTTAGTCAGCGAAGAGACCCAGTACTTC. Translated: CASSLWLVSEETQYF.

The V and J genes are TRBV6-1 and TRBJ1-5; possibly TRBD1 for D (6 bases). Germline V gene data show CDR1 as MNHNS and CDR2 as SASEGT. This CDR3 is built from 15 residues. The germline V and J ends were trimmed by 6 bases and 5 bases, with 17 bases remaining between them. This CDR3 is CASRAPGTRDQPQHF. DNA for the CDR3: TGTGCCAGCAGGGCCCCCGGGACACGGGATCAGCCCCAGCATTTT.

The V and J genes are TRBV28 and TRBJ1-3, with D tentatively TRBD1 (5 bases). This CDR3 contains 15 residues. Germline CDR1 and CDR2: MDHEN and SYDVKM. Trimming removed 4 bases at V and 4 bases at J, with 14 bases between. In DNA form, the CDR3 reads TGTGCCAGCAGTTCGCAGGGATCGGACGGAAACACCATATATTTT. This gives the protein CASSSQGSDGNTIYF.

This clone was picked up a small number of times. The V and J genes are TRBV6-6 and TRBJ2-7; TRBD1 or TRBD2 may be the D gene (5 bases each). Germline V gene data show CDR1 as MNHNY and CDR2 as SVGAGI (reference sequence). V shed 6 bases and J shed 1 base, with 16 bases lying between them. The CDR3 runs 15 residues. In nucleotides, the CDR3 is TGTGCCAGCAGGGACGTGGGGGAGAGGTCCTACGAGCAGTACTTC. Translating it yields CASRDVGERSYEQYF.

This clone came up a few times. The CDR3 nucleotides read TGTGCCAGCAGCTCGCTGGGATACACCGGGGAGCTGTTTTTT. Protein: CASSSLGYTGELFF. The rearrangement links TRBV7-2 to TRBJ2-2; D not certain. Looked up from germline, CDR1 is SGHTA and CDR2 is FQGNSA. CDR3 length: 14 amino acids. Trimming removed 4 bases from V and 3 bases from J, with 9 bases in between.

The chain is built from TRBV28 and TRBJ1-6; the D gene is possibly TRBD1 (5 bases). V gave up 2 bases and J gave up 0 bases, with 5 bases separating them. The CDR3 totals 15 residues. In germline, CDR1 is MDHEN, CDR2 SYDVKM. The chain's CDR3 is CASSLDSSYNSPLHF. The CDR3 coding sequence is TGTGCCAGCAGTTTAGACAGCTCCTATAATTCACCCCTCCACTTT.

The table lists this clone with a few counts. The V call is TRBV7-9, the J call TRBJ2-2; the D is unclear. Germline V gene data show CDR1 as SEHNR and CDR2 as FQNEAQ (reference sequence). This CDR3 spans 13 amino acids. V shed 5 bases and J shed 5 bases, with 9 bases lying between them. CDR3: CASSPARTGELFF. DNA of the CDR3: TGTGCCAGCAGCCCAGCGCGGACCGGGGAGCTGTTTTTT.

The chain's CDR3 is CASSVDIPGTSYNSPLHF. As DNA, the CDR3 is TGTGCCAGCAGCGTAGACATCCCCGGGACATCTTATAATTCACCCCTCCACTTT. This chain joins TRBV9 and TRBJ1-6; perhaps TRBD1 as D (6 bases). V lost 0 bases and J lost 4, with 17 bases in between. Looked up from germline, CDR1 is SGDLS and CDR2 is YYNGEE. The CDR3 consists of 18 residues.